This T cell receptor beta chain came from a study of T cells after yellow fever vaccination. Points from the study as a whole: Reappearance after the booster was seen for most primary-vaccination clones, at roughly 96% CD4 and 70% to 90% CD8. Clonotypes appearing in both CD4 and CD8 compartments existed, and their share was small.

As concerns this clonotype: Its antigen is undetermined.

CDR1 is MNHNS and CDR2 is SASEGT in the germline V gene. There are 14 residues in the CDR3. V lost 10 bases to trimming and J lost 4 bases, with 19 bases between them. MiXCR was run by TCRdb on the 5' RACE reads, yielding one entry per CDR3 protein. This table has a few hundred thousand distinct CDR3 sequences, roughly a sixth appearing once. V and J are TRBV6-1 and TRBJ2-5; D is perhaps TRBD1 or TRBD2 (5 bases each). The receptor was derived from a man aged 18 to 35 who received the YFV17D yellow fever vaccine. The sequenced sample was PBMCs, obtained 5 days after the first yellow fever vaccination. The CDR3 nucleotides are TGTGCCACCCGGGACCGGGCCCAAGGAGAGACCCAGTACTTC. Its translation: CATRDRAQGETQYF.